This T cell receptor (beta chain) was found in a study of T-cell memory formation after mild COVID-19. Study results and limitations: Some SARS-CoV-2-responding clones were already detected in memory before infection. Contracting CD8+ clones were enriched in EMRA, CD4+ mainly in CM and EM.

Comments on this clonotype: What it binds is not known.

TCRdb passed the 5' RACE reads through MiXCR, listing each CDR3 protein once. This table has approximately 190,000 distinct CDR3 sequences, around 19% appearing once. The source is an adult woman who had mild COVID-19 (a few samples of this study predate the infection). Cell type and time point are not known. Material: PBMCs or a T cell subset sorted from them (not recorded which).

In DNA form, the CDR3 reads TGTGCCAGCAGTCCGACGGCGGATCAGCCCCAGCATTTT. Translation gives CASSPTADQPQHF. The rearrangement links TRBV12-3 or TRBV12-4 to TRBJ1-5; no clear D gene. V gave up 5 bases and J gave up 5 bases, with 10 bases separating them. This CDR3 has 13 residues.